This T cell receptor beta chain came from a study of blood T cells in healthy people across ages. A J-beta primer mix and a sample-barcoded 5' primer were used in a second PCR of roughly 6 to 11 cycles. TCRdb processed the 5' RACE reads anew with MiXCR; each CDR3 protein has one entry. Seen here are about 1,000,000 distinct CDR3 sequences, under 55% observed once, and the top ten hold 15% to 20%. Germline V gives CDR1 DFQATT, CDR2 SNEGSKA (reference sequence). CDR3 length: 15 amino acids. Every donor gave ten milliliters of peripheral blood. This clonotype appeared a single time. Sequenced material: blood. The TCR comes from a woman aged 55-69 years in good health. The rearrangement links TRBV20-1 to TRBJ2-1; 9 nucleotides agree with TRBD2. The CDR3 protein is CSAGAGGPLNNEQFF. The CDR3 DNA is TGCAGCGCGGGGGCGGGAGGGCCGTTAAACAATGAGCAGTTCTTC.